The rows below give T cell receptor beta chains drawn from one sample of a study of tumor-infiltrating lymphocytes in primary liver carcinoma. Each CDR3 protein is one row after TCRdb ran MiXCR on the multiplex PCR reads. The table records about 330,000 distinct CDR3 sequences, less than 70% of them present only once. Sample: peripheral blood. Every receptor here comes from a man aged 35 to 55 with primary liver carcinoma and hepatitis B virus infection. Each CDR3 is given with its conserved first and last residue. Each record gives: CDR3 DNA, CDR3 protein, J gene, clone size, D gene, V gene. D genes are given only for firm matches. Clone size is shown for a subset of rows, as once, few, many or a class of expanded clone.

CDR3nt: TGTGCCAGCAGTGAAGTAATGGGTATTCAAGAGACCCAGTACTTC
CDR3aa: CASSEVMGIQETQYF
j_gene: TRBJ2-5
abundance: many
d_gene: NA
v_gene: TRBV6-1

CDR3nt: TGTGCCAGCAGCTTGGGGGGCAACCGCAAGGGTCTGTACTTC
CDR3aa: CASSLGGNRKGLYF
j_gene: TRBJ2-4
abundance: NA
d_gene: NA
v_gene: TRBV11-2

CDR3nt: TGTGCCAGCAGCTTTGAGACTAGCGTGAGAGAGACCCAATACTTC
CDR3aa: CASSFETSVRETQYF
j_gene: TRBJ2-5
abundance: NA
d_gene: TRBD2
v_gene: TRBV11-1

CDR3nt: TGTACCGGCAGCTCGAACGCCGGGACAGCAAATTCACCCCTCCACTTT
CDR3aa: CTGSSNAGTANSPLHF
j_gene: TRBJ1-6
abundance: NA
d_gene: TRBD1
v_gene: TRBV11-2

CDR3nt: TGTACCAGCTGTTTAGCGCACTCCTCTTACGAGCAGTACTTC
CDR3aa: CTSCLAHSSYEQYF
j_gene: TRBJ2-7
abundance: once
d_gene: NA
v_gene: TRBV12-3/TRBV12-4

CDR3nt: TGTGCCAGCAGCTTAGAGGGACAGGGGGATACGCAGTATTTT
CDR3aa: CASSLEGQGDTQYF
j_gene: TRBJ2-3
abundance: medium-sized
d_gene: TRBD1
v_gene: TRBV11-2

CDR3nt: TGTGTCAGCAGCTTTAATACCCGAGAGACCCTGTACTTC
CDR3aa: CVSSFNTRETLYF
j_gene: TRBJ2-5
abundance: NA
d_gene: NA
v_gene: TRBV11-2

CDR3nt: TGCGCCAGCAGCTTAGGACAGGGGGCGTCGTACGAGCAGTACTTC
CDR3aa: CASSLGQGASYEQYF
j_gene: TRBJ2-7
abundance: few
d_gene: TRBD1
v_gene: TRBV5-1

CDR3nt: TGTGCCAGCAGCTTAGCTTCCAGATACAATGAGCAGTTCTTC
CDR3aa: CASSLASRYNEQFF
j_gene: TRBJ2-1
abundance: many
d_gene: NA
v_gene: TRBV11-2

CDR3nt: TGTGCCAGCAGCCCGAAATCGAGCTCCTACAATGAGCAGTTCTTC
CDR3aa: CASSPKSSSYNEQFF
j_gene: TRBJ2-1
abundance: few
d_gene: NA
v_gene: TRBV7-3

CDR3nt: TGTGCCAGCAGTGAGCATCCATCCGGGACAGGGGTACTAAATCAGCCCCAGCATTTT
CDR3aa: CASSEHPSGTGVLNQPQHF
j_gene: TRBJ1-5
abundance: many
d_gene: TRBD1
v_gene: TRBV6-1

CDR3nt: TGTACCAGCAGCTTAAAGGGGGATCAGCCCAAGCATTTT
CDR3aa: CTSSLKGDQPKHF
j_gene: TRBJ1-5
abundance: NA
d_gene: NA
v_gene: TRBV11-2

CDR3nt: TGTACCATCAGTGATGGAGCGGGAGGGCCAGGCAATGAGCAGTTCTTC
CDR3aa: CTISDGAGGPGNEQFF
j_gene: TRBJ2-1
abundance: few
d_gene: TRBD2
v_gene: TRBV10-3

CDR3nt: TGCGCCAGCGGCCAAAACGTAGGACTAAATAACTACAATGAACAGTTCTTC
CDR3aa: CASGQNVGLNNYNEQFF
j_gene: TRBJ2-1
abundance: NA
d_gene: NA
v_gene: TRBV4-1

CDR3nt: TGTGCCAGCAGTGAGTCAGCGGGTATCGGCTACACCTTC
CDR3aa: CASSESAGIGYTF
j_gene: TRBJ1-2
abundance: NA
d_gene: NA
v_gene: TRBV6-4

CDR3nt: TGTGCCAGCAGGACGGACAGGGTGATCACTAATGAAAAACTGTTTTTT
CDR3aa: CASRTDRVITNEKLFF
j_gene: TRBJ1-4
abundance: few
d_gene: TRBD1
v_gene: TRBV2

CDR3nt: TGTGCCAGCAGTTACTCTTCGGGACAGGTCTACAATGAGCAGTTCTTC
CDR3aa: CASSYSSGQVYNEQFF
j_gene: TRBJ2-1
abundance: many
d_gene: TRBD1
v_gene: TRBV6-2/TRBV6-3

CDR3nt: TGTGCCTGGAACGTCGGACAGTATAATTCACCCCTCCACTTT
CDR3aa: CAWNVGQYNSPLHF
j_gene: TRBJ1-6
abundance: NA
d_gene: NA
v_gene: TRBV30

CDR3nt: TGTGCCGGCAGCCCTGGAACAGGGGGCTACGAGCAGTACTTC
CDR3aa: CAGSPGTGGYEQYF
j_gene: TRBJ2-7
abundance: NA
d_gene: TRBD1
v_gene: TRBV14

CDR3nt: TGTGCCAGCAGCCAATGGCTTGAGACCCAGTACTTC
CDR3aa: CASSQWLETQYF
j_gene: TRBJ2-5
abundance: NA
d_gene: NA
v_gene: TRBV11-2

CDR3nt: TGTGCCAGCGGCTTAGAGGGGACAGGATATACACCCCTCCACTTT
CDR3aa: CASGLEGTGYTPLHF
j_gene: TRBJ1-6
abundance: NA
d_gene: TRBD1
v_gene: TRBV11-2

CDR3nt: TGTACCAGCAGCCAAGGGACAAGGAGTACCCACGAGCAGTACTTC
CDR3aa: CTSSQGTRSTHEQYF
j_gene: TRBJ2-7
abundance: NA
d_gene: NA
v_gene: TRBV11-2

CDR3nt: TGTGCCAGAACTAATTCCCAGCCTTCACCCCTCCACTTC
CDR3aa: CARTNSQPSPLHF
j_gene: TRBJ1-6
abundance: NA
d_gene: NA
v_gene: TRBV6-5

CDR3nt: TGTGCCAGCATCTCCAGGACTAGCGGGAGAATGAGAGCGGGATCCTACGAGCAGTACTTC
CDR3aa: CASISRTSGRMRAGSYEQYF
j_gene: TRBJ2-7
abundance: NA
d_gene: TRBD2
v_gene: TRBV11-2

CDR3nt: TGTGCCAGCACTTACTCCCGACAGGGAAATTCACCCCTCCACTTT
CDR3aa: CASTYSRQGNSPLHF
j_gene: TRBJ1-6
abundance: NA
d_gene: TRBD1
v_gene: TRBV5-5

CDR3nt: TGTGCCATCAGTGATAGGGCAGATACGCAGTATTTT
CDR3aa: CAISDRADTQYF
j_gene: TRBJ2-3
abundance: NA
d_gene: NA
v_gene: TRBV10-3

CDR3nt: TGTGCCAGCTGTTTAGATTGGAATAATGAGCAGTTCTTC
CDR3aa: CASCLDWNNEQFF
j_gene: TRBJ2-1
abundance: NA
d_gene: NA
v_gene: TRBV11-2

CDR3nt: TGTGCCAGCAGTTACCAGCAGCGGTTCACAGATACGCAGTATTTT
CDR3aa: CASSYQQRFTDTQYF
j_gene: TRBJ2-3
abundance: many
d_gene: NA
v_gene: TRBV6-6

CDR3nt: TGTGCCAGCAGCTTGGGTCTAGCGGGCTTGGGGCCTGAGCAGTTCTTC
CDR3aa: CASSLGLAGLGPEQFF
j_gene: TRBJ2-1
abundance: few
d_gene: TRBD2
v_gene: TRBV5-4

CDR3nt: TGTGCCAGCAGTGCGTCCCGGGACGGGTTCGGGAACACTGAAGCTTTCTTT
CDR3aa: CASSASRDGFGNTEAFF
j_gene: TRBJ1-1
abundance: once
d_gene: NA
v_gene: TRBV6-1

CDR3nt: TGCGCCACCACGTCCGAGGAAACACCAAGCGAGCAGTACTTC
CDR3aa: CATTSEETPSEQYF
j_gene: TRBJ2-7
abundance: few
d_gene: NA
v_gene: TRBV5-1

CDR3nt: TGTGTCAGCACCCTTAGGGGGAGTTTCTCCTACAATGAGCAGTTCTTC
CDR3aa: CVSTLRGSFSYNEQFF
j_gene: TRBJ2-1
abundance: NA
d_gene: NA
v_gene: TRBV7-9

CDR3nt: TGTGCCAGCAGCCCAGGGCACGGCGACAACGAGCAGTTCTTC
CDR3aa: CASSPGHGDNEQFF
j_gene: TRBJ2-1
abundance: NA
d_gene: NA
v_gene: TRBV4-2

CDR3nt: TGTGCCAGCAGTGACTGGTACAATGAGCAGTTCTTC
CDR3aa: CASSDWYNEQFF
j_gene: TRBJ2-1
abundance: NA
d_gene: NA
v_gene: TRBV2

CDR3nt: TGCGCCAGCAGCCAAGAGGGTGGGCTAGCCCGACTCACAGATACGCAGTATTTT
CDR3aa: CASSQEGGLARLTDTQYF
j_gene: TRBJ2-3
abundance: few
d_gene: NA
v_gene: TRBV4-1

CDR3nt: TGTGCCACCAATGATGCTAACGGAAGTGAGCAGTTCTTC
CDR3aa: CATNDANGSEQFF
j_gene: TRBJ2-1
abundance: once
d_gene: NA
v_gene: TRBV24-1

CDR3nt: TGTGCCAGCAGCACCAGGACAGGGGGTGTGGGGAACACCGGGGAGCTGTTTTTT
CDR3aa: CASSTRTGGVGNTGELFF
j_gene: TRBJ2-2
abundance: NA
d_gene: TRBD1
v_gene: TRBV11-2

CDR3nt: TGTGCCAACAGCTCCAGCGGGAGAATCACGGATACGCAGTATTTT
CDR3aa: CANSSSGRITDTQYF
j_gene: TRBJ2-3
abundance: few
d_gene: TRBD2
v_gene: TRBV11-2

CDR3nt: TGCGCCAGCAGCCAAGCCCGCGCATTAGCGAGAGACGCCCAAGAGACCCAGTACTTC
CDR3aa: CASSQARALARDAQETQYF
j_gene: TRBJ2-5
abundance: NA
d_gene: NA
v_gene: TRBV4-1

CDR3nt: TGTGCCGCCAGTGATTCGGACAGGGGAAACAATGAGCAGTTCTTC
CDR3aa: CAASDSDRGNNEQFF
j_gene: TRBJ2-1
abundance: once
d_gene: TRBD1
v_gene: TRBV24-1

CDR3nt: TGTGTCAGCAGCTTGGGTTGGACGAACACCGGGGGGCTGTTTTTT
CDR3aa: CVSSLGWTNTGGLFF
j_gene: TRBJ2-2
abundance: NA
d_gene: NA
v_gene: TRBV5-5

CDR3nt: TGCGCCAGCAGTCCGTTAGGGGGTAGGAGCGAGGCCCAGTACTTC
CDR3aa: CASSPLGGRSEAQYF
j_gene: TRBJ2-5
abundance: NA
d_gene: NA
v_gene: TRBV10-2

CDR3nt: TGCGCCAGCAGCTTGGGGTTTGGTCAGGGGGTGAGAAGCTATGGATACACCTTC
CDR3aa: CASSLGFGQGVRSYGYTF
j_gene: TRBJ1-2
abundance: NA
d_gene: TRBD1
v_gene: TRBV5-1

CDR3nt: TGTGCCAGCAGCGTAGGAGCGGGTAGCTCCTACAATGAGCAGTTCTTC
CDR3aa: CASSVGAGSSYNEQFF
j_gene: TRBJ2-1
abundance: NA
d_gene: NA
v_gene: TRBV9

CDR3nt: TGCGCCGGCAGTGTGGGCCGAAGGAACACTGAAGCTTTCTTT
CDR3aa: CAGSVGRRNTEAFF
j_gene: TRBJ1-1
abundance: NA
d_gene: NA
v_gene: TRBV10-2

CDR3nt: TGTGCCGGCAGCTTGATTGGGGGACAAGAGACCCAGTACTTC
CDR3aa: CAGSLIGGQETQYF
j_gene: TRBJ2-5
abundance: NA
d_gene: NA
v_gene: TRBV5-5

CDR3nt: TGTGCCAGCAATTCCATGGGGGGCTACACCTTC
CDR3aa: CASNSMGGYTF
j_gene: TRBJ1-2
abundance: NA
d_gene: NA
v_gene: TRBV6-2/TRBV6-3

CDR3nt: TGTGCCAGCAGTGAACCCGGGACTGTGGGCGGGGAGCTGTTTTTT
CDR3aa: CASSEPGTVGGELFF
j_gene: TRBJ2-2
abundance: few
d_gene: NA
v_gene: TRBV6-1

CDR3nt: TGTGCTAGCAGCTTAAATGAGGGACCCAAGCATTTT
CDR3aa: CASSLNEGPKHF
j_gene: TRBJ1-5
abundance: NA
d_gene: NA
v_gene: TRBV11-2

CDR3nt: TGCGTCAGCAGCTCCCGGGAGAGCATAGATACGCAGTATTTT
CDR3aa: CVSSSRESIDTQYF
j_gene: TRBJ2-3
abundance: NA
d_gene: NA
v_gene: TRBV11-3

CDR3nt: TGTGCCAGCGGCCAGAGACAGGGCTACGAGCAGTACTTC
CDR3aa: CASGQRQGYEQYF
j_gene: TRBJ2-7
abundance: NA
d_gene: TRBD1
v_gene: TRBV4-2

CDR3nt: TGCGCCAGCAGCTCGACAGGGGTAAAAACCGGGGAGCTGTTTTTT
CDR3aa: CASSSTGVKTGELFF
j_gene: TRBJ2-2
abundance: NA
d_gene: TRBD1
v_gene: TRBV5-1

CDR3nt: TGTGCCAGCAGCCAAGAGGACGGACCATCCCACGAGCAGTACTTC
CDR3aa: CASSQEDGPSHEQYF
j_gene: TRBJ2-7
abundance: NA
d_gene: NA
v_gene: TRBV14

CDR3nt: TGTGCCTGGAGTAAAGGGGTGAACACTGAAGCTTTCTTT
CDR3aa: CAWSKGVNTEAFF
j_gene: TRBJ1-1
abundance: NA
d_gene: NA
v_gene: TRBV30

CDR3nt: TGTGCCAGCAGCTTCGACAGGGGAGGGTCTGGCTACACCTTC
CDR3aa: CASSFDRGGSGYTF
j_gene: TRBJ1-2
abundance: many
d_gene: TRBD1
v_gene: TRBV14